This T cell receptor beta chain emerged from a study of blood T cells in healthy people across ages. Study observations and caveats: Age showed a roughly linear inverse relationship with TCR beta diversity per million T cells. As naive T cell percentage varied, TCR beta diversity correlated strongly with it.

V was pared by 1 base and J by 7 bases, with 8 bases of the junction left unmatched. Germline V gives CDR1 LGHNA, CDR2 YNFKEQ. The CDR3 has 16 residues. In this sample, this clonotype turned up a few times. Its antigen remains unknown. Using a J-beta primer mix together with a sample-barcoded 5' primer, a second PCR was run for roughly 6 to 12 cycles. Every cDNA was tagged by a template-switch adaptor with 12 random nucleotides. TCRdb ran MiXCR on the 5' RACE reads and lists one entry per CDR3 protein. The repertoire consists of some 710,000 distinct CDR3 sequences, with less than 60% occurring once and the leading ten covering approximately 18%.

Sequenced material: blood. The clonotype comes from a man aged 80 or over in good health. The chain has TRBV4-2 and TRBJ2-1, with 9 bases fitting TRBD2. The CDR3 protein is CASSQGTAGGQNEQFF. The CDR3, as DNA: TGTGCCAGCAGCCAAGGAACTGCGGGAGGGCAAAATGAGCAGTTCTTC.